The 2 T cell receptor beta chains presented below share a single source sample, sequenced in a study of circulating and synovial CD4+ cells in juvenile arthritis (dated by TCRdb to between 2013 and 2015). The library was produced with the immunoSEQ multiplex PCR assay. TCRdb stores this immuneACCESS table with in-frame sequences only. Part of the clones is absent; in the studies checked, under half of the shortfall reflects unresolved V genes, and no reason is known for the rest. In this sample the table shows 32,000 or so clones, about 95% of which occur a single time. The top ten hold 0.16% of the sample. The sequenced sample consisted of CD4+ T cells from blood. The receptors come from a human donor with juvenile idiopathic arthritis.

This clone was recorded only once. V and J are TRBV7-2 and TRBJ1-5; no clear D gene. This CDR3 contains 16 residues. The germline CDR1 and CDR2 sequences are SGHTA and FQGNSA. Trimming cost V 1 base and J 11 bases, with 21 bases left between them. The CDR3 is CASSLDGQVRVYSQHF. DNA of the CDR3: TGTGCCAGCAGCTTAGATGGGCAGGTTCGCGTATATTCCCAGCATTTT.

This chain connects TRBV6-5 to TRBJ2-3; weak D call: TRBD2 (5 bases). Germline-derived CDR1 and CDR2 are MNHEY and SVGAGI. Trimming shortened V by 5 bases and J by 7 bases, and 13 bases separated the two germline ends. CDR3 length: 13 residues. CDR3 in amino acids: CASSQAGVYTQYF. The CDR3 DNA follows: TGTGCCAGCAGTCAGGCCGGGGTATATACGCAGTATTTT.